The clone carrying this T cell receptor (beta chain) has more than one count but fewer than ten. In the study's own analysis: By means of reference gene primer amplification, nucleated cell counts were estimated. Sequenced by immunoSEQ multiplex PCR; TCRdb stores in-frame clones only, minus some. That table gives V, J and clone size, and the DNA gave D and trimming. The repertoire has around 250,000 clones, 89% of them found once; the top ten carry less than 5%. The data belong to a study of blood T cell repertoires in COVID-19. V gave up 1 base and J gave up 1 base, with 10 bases separating them. Per germline, CDR1 SGHVS and CDR2 FNYEAQ. The CDR3 runs 15 residues.

V and J are TRBV7-6 and TRBJ1-1; a possible D gene is TRBD1 (5 bases). Sequencing was done on a sample of peripheral blood. The receptor was isolated from a woman in her 40s who had recovered from COVID-19. CDR3 sequence reads: CASSLVSQGNTEAFF. The CDR3 DNA is TGTGCCAGCAGCTTAGTCTCCCAGGGGAACACTGAAGCTTTCTTT.